A single sample is the source of the 23 T cell receptor beta chains below, sequenced in a study of radiotherapy plus CTLA-4 blockade in lung cancer. TCRdb keeps only in-frame clones here, not all; method: immunoSEQ multiplex PCR. There are some 12,000 clones in the sample; approximately 79% occur only once, and about 29% lies in the top ten. Sequences were derived from peripheral blood, sampled from a patient treated with radiotherapy plus ipilimumab. The receptors shown here come from a human donor with non-small cell lung cancer that progressed on radiotherapy plus ipilimumab.

The CDR3 sequence is CASSEQGGGNTIYF. In nucleotides, the CDR3 is TGTGCCAGCAGTGAACAGGGAGGTGGAAACACCATATATTTT. The chain recombines TRBV6-1 with TRBJ1-3; D perhaps matches TRBD1 (5 bases). V lost 2 bases and J 3 bases, leaving 8 bases between the germline ends. In germline, CDR1 is MNHNS, CDR2 SASEGT. The length of the CDR3 is 14 residues.

The genes are TRBV6-5 and TRBJ1-1, with a possible D match to TRBD1 (5 bases). Germline V CDR1 and CDR2: MNHEY, SVGAGI. CDR3 length: 15 amino acids. Trimming shortened V by 1 base and J by 12 bases, and 21 bases separated the two germline ends. CDR3 sequence reads: CASSYLNPGGGNTFF. The CDR3 coding sequence is TGTGCCAGCAGTTACTTGAATCCCGGGGGAGGGAATACTTTCTTT.

The chain couples TRBV11-2 to TRBJ1-2, with 7 bases aligning to TRBD1. Germline V gene sequence: CDR1 SGHAT, CDR2 FQNNGV. CDR3 length equals 13 residues. With V trimmed by 6 bases and J by 6 bases, 7 bases remained unmatched. This chain's CDR3 is CASRAGTEDGYTF. The CDR3 coding sequence is TGTGCCAGCAGGGCCGGGACAGAGGATGGCTACACCTTC. The full variable domain, with the rest looked up from reference TRBV11-2 and TRBJ1-2, is EAGVAQSPRYKIIEKRQSVAFWCNPISGHATLYWYQQILGQGPKLLIQFQNNGVVDDSQLPKDRFSAERLKGVDSTLKIQPAKLEDSAVYLCASRAGTEDGYTFGSGTRLTVV.

CDR3 sequence (DNA): TGTGCCAGCAGCCAAGATTGGAGGAGCGGGGAGCTGTTTTTT. Protein sequence: CASSQDWRSGELFF. This rearrangement joins TRBV14 to TRBJ2-2; D possibly corresponds to TRBD2 (5 bases). This CDR3 is built from 14 residues. CDR1 is SGHDN, CDR2 FVKESK, per germline. V was clipped by 0 bases and J by 7 bases, with 9 bases between them.

Written as DNA, the CDR3 is TGCGCCAGCGGGACTAGCGGGGGGGCCGACACCGGGGAGCTGTTTTTT. It codes for CASGTSGGADTGELFF. The chain links TRBV5-1 to TRBJ2-2, with 16 bases matching TRBD2. The CDR3 covers 16 residues. After removal of 7 bases from V and 3 bases from J, the junction contained 3 bases not matched to a gene. Germline lookup yields CDR1 SGHRS and CDR2 YFSETQ. The full variable domain, completed using reference TRBV5-1 and TRBJ2-2, is KAGVTQTPRYLIKTRGQQVTLSCSPISGHRSVSWYQQTPGQGLQFLFEYFSETQRNKGNFPGRFSGRQFSNSRSEMNVSTLELGDSALYLCASGTSGGADTGELFFGEGSRLTVL.

The CDR3 DNA reads as TGCAGCGTAAAAGGACAGTGGGATGAAAAACTGTTTTTT. Residues: CSVKGQWDEKLFF. The chain has TRBV29-1 and TRBJ1-4; possible D gene TRBD1, 6 bases. The CDR3 length is 13 residues. V lost 6 bases, J lost 6 bases, and 14 bases lay in between. Germline V CDR1 and CDR2: SQVTM, ANQGSEA.

This clone was seen a handful of times. This sequence joins TRBV10-2 and TRBJ2-3; D is ambiguous. The CDR3 has 13 residues. Germline V lookup: CDR1 WSHSY, CDR2 SAAADI. Trimming took off 7 bases at V and 0 bases at J, with 8 bases between the two ends. The CDR3 protein is CASTYFSTDTQYF. The DNA of the CDR3 is TGCGCCAGCACTTACTTTAGCACAGATACGCAGTATTTT.

The chain has TRBV2 and TRBJ1-3; D is uncertain. Germline lookup yields CDR1 SNHLY and CDR2 FYNNEI. This CDR3 is built from 12 residues. V was shortened by 5 bases and J by 14 bases, with 16 bases between the two germline ends. The CDR3: CASSYTVELVYF. Written as DNA, the CDR3 is TGTGCCAGCAGTTATACAGTGGAATTGGTATATTTT.

V is TRBV2 and J is TRBJ2-7, with no clear D. CDR1 SNHLY and CDR2 FYNNEI come from the germline V gene. V lost 5 bases, J lost 3 bases, and 2 bases lay in between. CDR3 size: 10 residues. The CDR3 region has the DNA TGTGCCAGCAGTATCTACGAGCAGTACTTC. It is translated as CASSIYEQYF. Full variable domain (rest looked up from reference TRBV2 and TRBJ2-7): EPEVTQTPSHQVTQMGQEVILRCVPISNHLYFYWYRQILGQKVEFLVSFYNNEISEKSEIFDDQFSVERPDGSNFTLKIRSTKLEDSAMYFCASSIYEQYFGPGTRLTVT.

This clone has just one count. The chain carries TRBV11-2 and TRBJ2-3; D uncertain. Germline V CDR1 and CDR2: SGHAT, FQNNGV. The CDR3 consists of 13 residues. V lost 5 bases and J 4 bases, leaving 10 bases between the germline ends. In nucleotides, the CDR3 is TGTGCCAGCAGCGTTAAAAATCCAGATACGCAGTATTTT. This translates into CASSVKNPDTQYF.

The V and J genes are TRBV29-1 and TRBJ1-1, with D unresolved. Germline V CDR1 and CDR2: SQVTM, ANQGSEA. This CDR3 has 11 amino acids. Trimming took 1 base from V and 2 from J, leaving 2 bases between them. In DNA, the CDR3 is TGCAGCGTTGAAGGCAACACTGAAGCTTTCTTT. It specifies CSVEGNTEAFF.

The gene calls are TRBV19 and TRBJ1-3; 9 bases agree with TRBD1. With 2 bases clipped from V and 5 bases from J, the junction kept 19 bases outside the gene matches. CDR3 length: 20 amino acids. The germline CDR1 and CDR2 sequences are LNHDA and SQIVND (reference sequence). In DNA, the CDR3 is TGTGCCAGTAGTATACCCCTACACCCCTGGACAGGGGTGAAAAGAAACACCATATATTTT. It encodes CASSIPLHPWTGVKRNTIYF.

V gene TRBV6-6 combines with J gene TRBJ1-2; weak D call: TRBD1 (5 bases). This CDR3 comprises 15 residues. CDR1 and CDR2 from the germline V gene are MNHNY and SVGAGI (reference sequence). Trimming removed 2 bases at V and 6 bases at J, with 16 bases between. Here the CDR3 reads CASSYQSAGTHGYTF. Here the CDR3 DNA reads TGTGCCAGCAGTTACCAATCGGCCGGGACCCATGGCTACACCTTC.

On this clone itself: Lacking the conserved final phenylalanine or tryptophan, this CDR3 likely reflects a read error. The chain joins TRBV7-2 to TRBJ1-2, with D perhaps TRBD1 (6 bases). The CDR3 runs 15 residues. Germline V gene data show CDR1 as SGHTA and CDR2 as FQGNSA. Trimming pared 2 bases from V and 1 base from J, leaving 11 bases between. The CDR3 DNA is TGTGCCAGCAGCTTATTCGGGGGCAGTAACTATGGCTACACCCTC. Its translation: CASSLFGGSNYGYTL.

Worth noting for this clone: It is likely a read error: a sequence one base away is far more abundant. The sample contains more than one DNA sequence encoding this CDR3. This chain links TRBV25-1 with TRBJ1-6, with D hard to call. Germline lookup yields CDR1 MGHDK and CDR2 SYGVNS. The CDR3 contains 13 residues. V lost 5 bases to trimming and J lost 8 bases, with 10 bases between them. The CDR3 DNA sequence: TGTGCCAGCAGTAGGACTGGGGATTCACCCCTCCACTTT. This translates into CASSRTGDSPLHF. Looking up the rest from reference TRBV25-1 and TRBJ1-6 gives the full variable domain: EADIYQTPRYLVIGTGKKITLECSQTMGHDKMYWYQQDPGMELHLIHYSYGVNSTEKGDLSSESTVSRIRTEHFPLTLESARPSHTSQYLCASSRTGDSPLHFGNGTRLTVT.

This clone appeared a single time. The rearrangement uses TRBV9 and TRBJ2-5; 9 bases fit TRBD2. The CDR3 extends over 16 amino acids. The V gene end was trimmed by 0 bases and the J gene end by 5 bases; junction bases not matched to a gene: 8. Germline lookup yields CDR1 SGDLS and CDR2 YYNGEE. CDR3 sequence reads: CASSVEGRGGPETQYF. CDR3 bases: TGTGCCAGCAGCGTAGAGGGGCGGGGGGGCCCGGAGACCCAGTACTTC.

This clone was counted between two and nine times. The chain couples TRBV27 to TRBJ2-3; no reliable D call. Germline lookup yields CDR1 MNHEY and CDR2 SMNVEV (reference sequence). The CDR3 is made up of 15 amino acids. The V and J ends lost 0 bases and 0 bases respectively, with 7 bases between them. The CDR3 DNA follows: TGTGCCAGCAGTTTATCTACCTATAGCACAGATACGCAGTATTTT. Its protein product is CASSLSTYSTDTQYF.

The chain links TRBV5-1 to TRBJ1-1, with D possibly being TRBD1 (5 bases). Germline CDR1 SGHRS, CDR2 YFSETQ. V was clipped by 0 bases and J by 1 base, with 7 bases between them. The CDR3 extends over 14 amino acids. The CDR3 DNA follows: TGCGCCAGCAGCTTGGGACAGCCGAACACTGAAGCTTTCTTT. It codes for CASSLGQPNTEAFF.

This clone was seen a single time. J is TRBJ2-5 and V is TRBV5-4; D gene uncertain. Trimming removed 4 bases from V and 2 bases from J, with 9 bases in between. Looked up from germline, CDR1 is SGHNT and CDR2 is YYREEE (reference sequence). The CDR3 consists of 13 residues. CDR3 loop: CASSVAQQETQYF. In nucleotides, the CDR3 is TGTGCCAGCAGCGTGGCCCAACAAGAGACCCAGTACTTC.

The chain employs TRBV20-1 and TRBJ1-6; D call uncertain. The CDR3 totals 10 residues. V shed 0 bases and J shed 14 bases, with 5 bases lying between them. The V gene's germline CDR1 is DFQATT and CDR2 SNEGSKA (reference sequence). The CDR3 nucleotides are TGCAGTGCTAGAGATCGATCCCTCCACTTT. It encodes CSARDRSLHF.

The CDR3 reads CASSLVWVPPGYGYTF. DNA of the CDR3: TGTGCCAGCAGCTTAGTATGGGTACCGCCTGGCTATGGCTACACCTTC. The genes are TRBV7-8 and TRBJ1-2; D unclear. V lost 1 base and J 4 bases, leaving 16 bases between the germline ends. The germline CDR1 and CDR2 sequences are SGHVS and FQNEAQ. CDR3 length: 16 residues.

This sequence joins TRBV6-5 and TRBJ1-2; 9 nucleotides line up with TRBD1. The CDR3 consists of 14 residues. CDR1 and CDR2 (germline): MNHEY, SVGAGI. Unmatched junction bases numbered 9, after V lost 6 bases and J lost 7 bases. The CDR3 nucleotides read TGTGCCAGCAGCAAAACGGGACAGGGAGGTGGCTACACCTTC. Protein product: CASSKTGQGGGYTF.

In its sample, this clone was seen a few times. This chain uses TRBV2 with TRBJ2-1; maybe TRBD2 (5 bases). CDR3 length equals 17 residues. V was pared by 2 bases and J by 0 bases, with 14 bases between. CDR1 is SNHLY and CDR2 is FYNNEI in the germline V gene. This chain's CDR3 is CASSERPMGSSYNEQFF. The DNA for the CDR3 is TGTGCCAGCAGTGAAAGGCCGATGGGGAGCTCCTACAATGAGCAGTTCTTC.